The 25 T cell receptor beta chains presented below share a single source sample, sequenced in a study of neurological immune-mediated disorders. In TCRdb, the 5' RACE reads were re-called with MiXCR into one record per CDR3 protein. The data show about 57,000 distinct CDR3 sequences, about 12% seen once. Sequences were obtained from PBMCs. The receptors shown here come from a woman aged 55-69 years with HTLV-1-associated myelopathy (HAM/TSP).

This clonotype was recorded at least ten times. The chain carries TRBV7-2 and TRBJ2-5, with a weak D call TRBD1 (6 bases). The CDR3 loop spans 14 amino acids. V lost 4 bases and J lost 3, with 12 bases in between. Germline assignment: CDR1 SGHTA and CDR2 FQGNSA. This CDR3 reads CASSSRTAKETQYF. In DNA form, the CDR3 reads TGTGCCAGCAGCTCTAGGACAGCGAAAGAGACCCAGTACTTC. Looking up the rest from reference TRBV7-2 and TRBJ2-5 gives the full variable domain: GAGVSQSPSNKVTEKGKDVELRCDPISGHTALYWYRQSLGQGLEFLIYFQGNSAPDKSGLPSDRFSAERTGGSVSTLTIQRTQQEDSAVYLCASSSRTAKETQYFGPGTRLLVL.

This clonotype came up many times. J is TRBJ1-2 and V is TRBV7-9; 9 nucleotides align to TRBD1. This CDR3 has 16 residues. Losses at the gene ends were 5 bases for V and 6 bases for J; bases not matched to a gene: 13. Germline V gene data show CDR1 as SEHNR and CDR2 as FQNEAQ (reference sequence). CDR3 residues: CASSRGVGQGIHGYTF. CDR3 nucleotide sequence: TGTGCCAGCAGCAGAGGGGTCGGACAGGGGATTCATGGCTACACCTTC.

This clonotype was seen repeatedly, ten times or more. V is TRBV5-1 and J is TRBJ2-1, with TRBD2 matching over 9 bases. The CDR3 totals 14 residues. CDR1 is SGHRS, CDR2 YFSETQ, per germline. V was pared by 0 bases and J by 12 bases, with 7 bases of the junction left unmatched. CDR3 sequence (DNA): TGCGCCAGCAGCTTGGGGCGGGGGGGCTCGGCGCAGTTCTTC. Translation: CASSLGRGGSAQFF.

The chain is built from TRBV4-2 and TRBJ2-7; the D is unclear. Trimming removed 5 bases at V and 10 bases at J, with 24 bases between. Looked up from germline, CDR1 is LGHNA and CDR2 is YNFKEQ. This CDR3 contains 15 residues. In DNA form, the CDR3 reads TGTGCCAGCAGCACCAGACCGGTACCACCGTCCGATCAGTACTTC. It specifies CASSTRPVPPSDQYF.

This clonotype appeared many times. The CDR3 loop is CASIGRGRSETQYF. CDR3 sequence (DNA): TGTGCCAGCATAGGCAGGGGGCGGTCAGAGACCCAGTACTTC. This rearrangement joins TRBV5-6 to TRBJ2-5; 8 bases fit TRBD1. This CDR3 comprises 14 residues. Losses at the gene ends were 6 bases for V and 4 bases for J; bases not matched to a gene: 8. Germline CDR1 and CDR2: SGHDT and YYEEEE.

This clonotype was recorded at least ten times. The gene calls are TRBV6-1 and TRBJ2-4; either TRBD1 or TRBD2 may supply D (5 bases each). V was shortened by 8 bases and J by 2 bases, with 28 bases between the two germline ends. This CDR3 has 19 residues. From germline, CDR1 is MNHNS and CDR2 SASEGT. The CDR3 region has the DNA TGTGCCAGCCGAGCACGGCCGGGGACCCAGCGGTTGACCAAAAACATTCAGTACTTC. Protein product: CASRARPGTQRLTKNIQYF.

This clonotype has at least ten counts. The chain recombines TRBV5-1 with TRBJ2-1, with TRBD2 identical over 9 bases. J lost 3 bases, V lost 5 bases, and 6 bases had no gene match. Germline V gene sequence: CDR1 SGHRS, CDR2 YFSETQ. The CDR3 contains 15 residues. The CDR3 sequence: CASRGTSRVYNEQFF. The CDR3 DNA reads TGCGCCAGCAGAGGGACTAGCAGGGTCTACAATGAGCAGTTCTTC.

This clonotype was observed a handful of times. Given a much more abundant clone one base away, this may be a read error. The V gene is TRBV9, the J gene TRBJ1-2; D uncertain. The V gene's germline CDR1 is SGDLS and CDR2 YYNGEE. This CDR3 has 11 amino acids. CDR3 sequence reads: CVSSDLRGYTF. In DNA form, the CDR3 reads TGTGTCAGCAGCGATTTGAGAGGCTACACCTTC.

This clonotype was detected ten times or more. The V call is TRBV27, the J call TRBJ1-1; D unresolved. In germline, CDR1 is MNHEY, CDR2 SMNVEV (reference sequence). Trimming took 4 bases from V and 0 from J, leaving 9 bases between them. The CDR3 covers 14 residues. CDR3 coding DNA: TGTGCCAGCAGTTCTATCGGAGTGAACACTGAAGCTTTCTTT. Its protein is CASSSIGVNTEAFF.

Ten or more counts support this clonotype. J is TRBJ2-2 and V is TRBV4-2, with TRBD2 matching 11 bases. Unmatched junction bases numbered 17, after V lost 0 bases and J lost 2 bases. Germline V lookup: CDR1 LGHNA, CDR2 YNFKEQ. The CDR3 consists of 22 residues. The DNA of the CDR3 is TGTGCCAGCAGCCAAGACCCTATGGGGTATAGCGGGAGGGCATCCAACACCGGGGAGCTGTTTTTT. This encodes CASSQDPMGYSGRASNTGELFF.

This clonotype was observed at least ten times. The V call is TRBV29-1, the J call TRBJ1-2; maybe TRBD1 (5 bases). Trimming removed 5 bases at V and 4 bases at J, with 14 bases between. From germline, CDR1 is SQVTM and CDR2 ANQGSEA. The CDR3 runs 13 residues. CDR3 amino acids: CSVQVGGSYGYTF. CDR3 bases: TGCAGCGTTCAAGTGGGGGGGAGCTATGGCTACACCTTC.

In its sample, this clonotype was seen many times. V and J are TRBV6-1 and TRBJ2-3; D is uncertain. The V end lost 6 bases, the J end lost 10 bases, and 5 bases lay between the germline ends. There are 9 residues in the CDR3. Germline V lookup: CDR1 MNHNS, CDR2 SASEGT. CDR3 DNA: TGTGCCAGCAGCCCGCCGCAGTATTTT. This translates into CASSPPQYF.

At least ten counts were recorded for this clonotype. This chain links TRBV5-1 with TRBJ2-7, with 7 bases lining up with TRBD2. Germline V gene lookup returns CDR1 SGHRS and CDR2 YFSETQ. J gave up 3 bases and V 0 bases, and 6 bases lay outside the gene matches. The CDR3 runs 15 residues. The CDR3 sequence is CASSLGGGSGYEQYF. Here the CDR3 DNA reads TGCGCCAGCAGCTTGGGGGGGGGTTCCGGCTACGAGCAGTACTTC.

This clonotype occurred many times. This chain links TRBV20-1 with TRBJ2-5, with 11 positions matching TRBD2. The trim removed 2 bases at V and 5 bases at J, leaving 10 bases unmatched. The CDR3 is made up of 16 amino acids. The germline CDR1 and CDR2 sequences are DFQATT and SNEGSKA (reference sequence). CDR3: CSARNVAGGPGETQYF. The CDR3 DNA follows: TGCAGTGCTAGAAATGTAGCGGGAGGGCCGGGGGAGACCCAGTACTTC.

This clonotype was counted many times. The chain uses TRBV7-2 and TRBJ2-3, with D unclear. Per germline, CDR1 SGHTA and CDR2 FQGNSA. CDR3 size: 16 residues. The V end lost 1 base, the J end lost 0 bases, and 11 bases lay between the germline ends. CDR3 DNA: TGTGCCAGCAGCTTAGTGTCCGTCCGGAGCACAGATACGCAGTATTTT. Its translation: CASSLVSVRSTDTQYF.

The sample holds many counts of this clonotype. The chain carries TRBV29-1 and TRBJ2-5; 7 bases agree with TRBD1. This CDR3 has 13 residues. Germline-derived CDR1 and CDR2 are SQVTM and ANQGSEA. V dropped 6 bases and J dropped 5; count of bases not matched to a gene: 9. In DNA, the CDR3 is TGCAGCGTCCTCAGGGGGTTCGGGGAGACCCAGTACTTC. Its translation: CSVLRGFGETQYF.

The chain has TRBV5-1 and TRBJ1-1; TRBD1 matches 7 bases. CDR1 is SGHRS, CDR2 YFSETQ, per germline. CDR3 size: 14 residues. V shed 5 bases and J 5 bases; nucleotides not matched to a gene: 9. This chain's CDR3 is CASRTEGARTEAFF. CDR3 coding DNA: TGCGCCAGCAGAACTGAGGGGGCGCGAACTGAAGCTTTCTTT. The whole variable domain, remainder taken from reference TRBV5-1 and TRBJ1-1, is KAGVTQTPRYLIKTRGQQVTLSCSPISGHRSVSWYQQTPGQGLQFLFEYFSETQRNKGNFPGRFSGRQFSNSRSEMNVSTLELGDSALYLCASRTEGARTEAFFGQGTRLTVV.

This clonotype was observed at least ten times. The chain joins TRBV4-1 to TRBJ2-7, with TRBD2 identical over 13 bases. Germline values: CDR1 MGHRA, CDR2 YSYEKL. This CDR3 has 18 amino acids. Unmatched junction bases numbered 11, after V lost 4 bases and J lost 2 bases. CDR3: CASSRGELAGGRTYEQYF. The DNA for the CDR3 is TGCGCCAGCAGCCGAGGAGAACTAGCGGGAGGGCGGACCTACGAGCAGTACTTC.

This sequence joins TRBV6-1 and TRBJ2-5, with D tentatively TRBD2 (5 bases). The CDR3 contains 13 residues. The V end was cut by 2 bases, the J end by 2 bases, with 6 bases between. Per the germline V gene, CDR1 is MNHNS and CDR2 is SASEGT. This CDR3 is CASSETGQETQYF. The DNA of the CDR3 is TGTGCCAGCAGTGAAACGGGGCAAGAGACCCAGTACTTC.

This chain uses TRBV19 with TRBJ1-3; perhaps TRBD1 as D (6 bases). The germline gives CDR1 LNHDA, CDR2 SQIVND (reference sequence). The V and J ends lost 7 bases and 0 bases respectively, with 10 bases between them. The length of the CDR3 is 14 residues. The DNA of the CDR3 is TGTGCCAGTAAAAACAGGGACTCTGGAAACACCATATATTTT. It is translated as CASKNRDSGNTIYF.

This clonotype has a single count. The chain links TRBV4-1 to TRBJ2-3; D is undetermined. The germline CDR1 and CDR2 sequences are MGHRA and YSYEKL. This CDR3 has 14 residues. Trimming left V 1 base short and J 5 bases short, with 10 bases between. This CDR3 is CASSQVRGEDTQYF. In nucleotides, the CDR3 is TGCGCCAGCAGCCAAGTACGTGGGGAAGATACGCAGTATTTT.

This clonotype was counted ten times or more. The chain links TRBV5-1 to TRBJ2-3; possible D gene TRBD2, 6 bases. Between the trimmed V and J ends, which lost 4 bases and 6 bases, there was a span of 18 bases. Germline V CDR1 and CDR2: SGHRS, YFSETQ. The CDR3 extends over 15 amino acids. The CDR3 region is CASSPSVAARDTQYF. The CDR3 nucleotides are TGCGCCAGCAGCCCTTCAGTAGCGGCTCGCGATACGCAGTATTTT.

Ten or more counts support this clonotype. The J gene is TRBJ1-1, the V gene TRBV5-6; 9 positions agree with TRBD1. CDR1 and CDR2 from the germline V gene are SGHDT and YYEEEE. The CDR3 has 15 amino acids. V lost 0 bases, J lost 4 bases, and 4 bases stayed unmatched. CDR3 bases: TGTGCCAGCAGCTTGGCCCCGACAGGGGGCACTGAAGCTTTCTTT. It yields the protein CASSLAPTGGTEAFF.

This clonotype was observed at least ten times. The genes are TRBV28 and TRBJ1-2; weak D call: TRBD1 (5 bases). CDR3 size: 14 residues. V shed 6 bases and J shed 1 base, with 12 bases lying between them. Germline CDR1 and CDR2: MDHEN and SYDVKM. For the CDR3, the DNA is TGTGCCAGCAGCCTACCGGGGGGTAACTATGGCTACACCTTC. It is translated as CASSLPGGNYGYTF.

In this sample, this clonotype turned up many times. The gene calls are TRBV28 and TRBJ2-1; 12 bases agree with TRBD2. V was pared by 7 bases and J by 9 bases, with 10 bases of the junction left unmatched. From germline, CDR1 is MDHEN and CDR2 SYDVKM. The CDR3 totals 15 residues. The chain's CDR3 is CASTMSSSGRGEQFF. The CDR3 DNA follows: TGTGCCAGCACCATGTCGTCTAGCGGGAGGGGTGAGCAGTTCTTC. The full variable domain, its missing parts supplied by reference TRBV28 and TRBJ2-1, is DVKVTQSSRYLVKRTGEKVFLECVQDMDHENMFWYRQDPGLGLRLIYFSYDVKMKEKGDIPEGYSVSREKKERFSLILESASTNQTSMYLCASTMSSSGRGEQFFGPGTRLTVL.